Sequencing of this T cell receptor (beta chain) was carried out in a study of monozygotic twins with cystic fibrosis. Study-wide points: Age, concordance and disease severity did not associate with shared CDR3 numbers. Median Simpson clonality of approximately 0.0091 suggested naive T cells predominated. Co-twins had the most similar V usage for 13 of 16 pairs, J for 8.

The repertoire was sequenced with immunoSEQ multiplex PCR; TCRdb's copy has only in-frame clones and lacks some. This sample has about 32,000 clones, with 92% found just once. The CDR3 sequence is 16 residues long. Germline V CDR1 and CDR2: SEHNR, FQNEAQ (reference sequence). With 1 base removed from V and 3 bases from J, the gap between germline ends came to 12 bases. As regards this clone: Its specificity is unknown.

Sequencing was done on a sample of blood. The chain employs TRBV7-9 and TRBJ1-4; D is perhaps TRBD1 (6 bases). The TCR comes from a girl aged 2 to 9 with cystic fibrosis. CDR3 in amino acids: CASSLGRGAPNEKLFF. The DNA of the CDR3 is TGTGCCAGCAGCTTAGGCAGGGGAGCGCCTAATGAAAAACTGTTTTTT.